Following are 20 T cell receptor beta chains from one sample sequenced in a study of shared clonotypes between healthy human individuals. Clones were read by immunoSEQ multiplex PCR, and TCRdb kept only the in-frame ones, dropping some. The sample yields under 1,100,000 clones, more than 65% seen once. The sample was memory CD4+ T cells sorted from blood. Specified subset: CD45RA-negative fraction. The receptor set was obtained from a man aged 18 to 30 in good health.

As concerns this clone: Other DNA sequences from this sample encode an identical CDR3 as well. The chain couples TRBV5-1 to TRBJ2-5; TRBD1 matches at 10 bases. The J segment lost 5 bases and the V segment lost 3 bases, leaving 4 bases of the junction unmatched. CDR1 is SGHRS and CDR2 is YFSETQ in the germline V gene. The CDR3 totals 14 residues. DNA for the CDR3: TGCGCCAGCAGCTCTGGACAGGGGGGCGAGACCCAGTACTTC. Translation: CASSSGQGGETQYF.

This sequence joins TRBV7-2 and TRBJ1-6, with D possibly matching TRBD1 (5 bases). Trimming took off 4 bases at V and 7 bases at J, with 8 bases between the two ends. CDR1 and CDR2 from the germline V gene are SGHTA and FQGNSA. This CDR3 spans 13 amino acids. CDR3 region: CASSSTENSPLHF. The CDR3, as DNA: TGTGCCAGCAGCTCGACAGAGAATTCACCCCTCCACTTT.

In DNA form, the CDR3 reads TGTGCCAGCAGCGGGTGGGGCTTTGGAAACACCATATATTTT. Translated: CASSGWGFGNTIYF. The rearrangement uses TRBV6-1 and TRBJ1-3; D is perhaps TRBD1 (5 bases). Germline CDR1 is MNHNS and CDR2 is SASEGT. The CDR3 covers 14 residues. V was shortened by 6 bases and J by 3 bases, with 12 bases between the two germline ends.

Only a few counts were recorded for this clone. This sequence joins TRBV7-9 and TRBJ2-5; no clear D gene. V lost 5 bases to trimming and J lost 4 bases, with 11 bases between them. Per the germline V gene, CDR1 is SEHNR and CDR2 is FQNEAQ (reference sequence). The CDR3 covers 13 residues. The CDR3, as DNA: TGTGCCAGCAGCAGGTCGGAAGCAGAGACCCAGTACTTC. This translates into CASSRSEAETQYF.

This chain joins TRBV18 and TRBJ1-5; no clear D gene. V was cut by 6 bases and J by 1 base, with 16 bases left in between. Germline V gives CDR1 KGHSH, CDR2 LQKENI. This CDR3 is built from 16 residues. CDR3 sequence: CASSPPGPGSNQPQHF. The CDR3 DNA is TGTGCCAGCTCCCCCCCGGGCCCTGGGAGCAATCAGCCCCAGCATTTT.

This clone came up a few times. CDR3: CASTDPYTDTQYF. The CDR3 DNA is TGTGCCAGCACAGACCCATACACAGATACGCAGTATTTT. V usage is TRBV6-6 and J usage is TRBJ2-3; D ambiguous. The V and J ends lost 7 bases and 2 bases respectively, with 10 bases between them. The CDR3 covers 13 residues. Germline V gene lookup returns CDR1 MNHNY and CDR2 SVGAGI (reference sequence).

The table lists this clone with a few counts. CDR3 region: CASSLFHLSGNQPQHF. The CDR3 nucleotides are TGTGCCAGCAGTTTATTTCATCTGAGCGGCAATCAGCCCCAGCATTTT. The chain joins TRBV28 to TRBJ1-5; D remains unclear. Germline-derived CDR1 and CDR2 are MDHEN and SYDVKM. This CDR3 region has 16 residues. Trimming took off 1 base at V and 2 bases at J, with 12 bases between the two ends.

This chain connects TRBV14 to TRBJ1-2; D might be TRBD1 (5 bases). V was cut by 0 bases and J by 3 bases, with 11 bases left in between. The CDR3 loop spans 15 amino acids. Germline V gene sequence: CDR1 SGHDN, CDR2 FVKESK. The CDR3 sequence is CASSQDLQGHYGYTF. In DNA, the CDR3 is TGTGCCAGCAGCCAAGATTTGCAGGGCCACTATGGCTACACCTTC.

The chain recombines TRBV7-2 with TRBJ2-1; the match to TRBD1 covers 9 bases. Per germline, CDR1 SGHTA and CDR2 FQGNSA. J gave up 6 bases and V 6 bases, and 9 bases lay outside the gene matches. The CDR3 sequence is 15 residues long. This chain's CDR3 is CASRNDRGGFNEQFF. CDR3 DNA: TGTGCCAGCAGAAACGACAGGGGGGGATTCAATGAGCAGTTCTTC.

J is TRBJ2-6 and V is TRBV29-1, with 10 positions matching TRBD1. Germline lookup yields CDR1 SQVTM and CDR2 ANQGSEA. The V gene end was trimmed by 7 bases and the J gene end by 1 base; junction bases not matched to a gene: 7. The CDR3 is 16 amino acids. CDR3 bases: TGCAGCGCCGGGACAGGGGAAGGGTCTGGGGCCAACGTCCTGACTTTC. This encodes CSAGTGEGSGANVLTF.

The V gene is TRBV7-2, the J gene TRBJ2-7; possible D gene TRBD2, 6 bases. The CDR3 contains 15 residues. The germline V gene encodes CDR1 SGHTA and CDR2 FQGNSA. The V end was cut by 5 bases, the J end by 2 bases, with 16 bases between. CDR3 amino acids: CASSRDGSGPYEQYF. DNA for the CDR3: TGTGCCAGCAGCAGAGACGGGAGTGGCCCCTACGAGCAGTACTTC.

The V gene is TRBV6-5, the J gene TRBJ2-1; D may be TRBD2 (7 bases). The CDR3 covers 14 residues. Trimming left V 2 bases short and J 9 bases short, with 14 bases between. Germline CDR1 is MNHEY and CDR2 is SVGAGI. CDR3 region: CASSYGGATSEQFF. The CDR3 DNA follows: TGTGCCAGCAGTTACGGGGGGGCAACAAGTGAGCAGTTCTTC.

This clone occurred once. This rearrangement joins TRBV19 to TRBJ1-5, with D maybe TRBD1 (5 bases). CDR1 and CDR2 (germline): LNHDA, SQIVND (reference sequence). There are 14 residues in the CDR3. V lost 1 base and J 6 bases, leaving 10 bases between the germline ends. In DNA form, the CDR3 reads TGTGCCAGTAGTATAGGTCCCGGGGGTCAGCCCCAGCATTTT. Protein product: CASSIGPGGQPQHF.

The rearrangement joins TRBV6-1 to TRBJ2-1, with 9 bases matching TRBD2. The germline V gene encodes CDR1 MNHNS and CDR2 SASEGT. The junction had 5 bases not matched to a gene; V was cut back by 5 bases and J by 6 bases. The CDR3 runs 14 residues. The DNA of the CDR3 is TGTGCCAGCAGTTTTCGACTAGCGGCCAATGAGCAGTTCTTC. Translated, it gives CASSFRLAANEQFF.

The chain employs TRBV5-1 and TRBJ2-7; maybe TRBD2 (6 bases). The CDR3 extends over 15 amino acids. Deletions cut 4 bases from V and 3 bases from J, with 17 bases between. CDR1 is SGHRS and CDR2 is YFSETQ in the germline V gene. The CDR3 nucleotides read TGCGCCAGCAGCCTGACGACCGGGACTCTCTACGAGCAGTACTTC. Translation gives CASSLTTGTLYEQYF.

The chain combines TRBV18 with TRBJ1-1; no clear D. Germline CDR1 reads KGHSH; CDR2 reads LQKENI. V was shortened by 3 bases and J by 4 bases, with 21 bases between the two germline ends. CDR3 length: 17 residues. The CDR3 DNA sequence: TGTGCCAGCTCACCCCCATTGTCGACCGGTTCGGTCACTGAAGCTTTCTTT. It is translated as CASSPPLSTGSVTEAFF.

This chain joins TRBV4-1 and TRBJ2-5; D is undetermined. The CDR3 covers 13 residues. V was trimmed by 0 bases and J by 7 bases, leaving 9 bases between them. Germline-derived CDR1 and CDR2 are MGHRA and YSYEKL. CDR3: CASSQDHETTQYF. Here the CDR3 DNA reads TGCGCCAGCAGCCAAGATCACGAGACGACCCAGTACTTC.

This chain connects TRBV11-2 to TRBJ2-2; a weak D match, TRBD1 (5 bases). V dropped 1 base and J dropped 4 bases, with 13 bases sitting between them. Germline assignment: CDR1 SGHAT and CDR2 FQNNGV. The CDR3 spans 16 residues. CDR3 region: CASSLVFDRATGELFF. The CDR3 DNA reads as TGTGCCAGCAGCTTAGTGTTCGACAGAGCCACCGGGGAGCTGTTTTTT.

The chain employs TRBV29-1 and TRBJ2-1; D is uncertain. Trimming removed 7 bases from V and 3 bases from J, with 4 bases in between. Per germline, CDR1 SQVTM and CDR2 ANQGSEA. CDR3 length: 10 residues. The CDR3 DNA is TGCAGCGCCCACTACAATGAGCAGTTCTTC. This sequence encodes CSAHYNEQFF.

The chain has TRBV5-6 and TRBJ1-1, with 7 bases matching TRBD1. CDR3 length: 14 amino acids. Germline CDR1 reads SGHDT; CDR2 reads YYEEEE. V shed 2 bases, J shed 4 bases, and the junction held 5 bases outside the gene matches. CDR3 protein: CASSFFYRGTEAFF. CDR3 DNA: TGTGCCAGCAGCTTTTTCTACAGGGGCACTGAAGCTTTCTTT.